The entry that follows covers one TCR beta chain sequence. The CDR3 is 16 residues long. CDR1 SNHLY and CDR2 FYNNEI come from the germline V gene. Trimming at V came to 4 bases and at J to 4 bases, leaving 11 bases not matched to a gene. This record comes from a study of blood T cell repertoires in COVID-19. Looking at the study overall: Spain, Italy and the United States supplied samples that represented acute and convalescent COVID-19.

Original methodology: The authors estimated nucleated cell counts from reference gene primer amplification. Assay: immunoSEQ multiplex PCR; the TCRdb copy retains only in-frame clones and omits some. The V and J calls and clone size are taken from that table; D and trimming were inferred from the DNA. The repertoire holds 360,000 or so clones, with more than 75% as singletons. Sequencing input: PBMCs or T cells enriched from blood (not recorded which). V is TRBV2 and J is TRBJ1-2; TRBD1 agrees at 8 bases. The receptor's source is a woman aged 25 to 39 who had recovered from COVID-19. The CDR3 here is CASSVTQSGQGYGYTF. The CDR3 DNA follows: TGTGCCAGCAGTGTTACCCAGAGCGGACAGGGCTATGGCTACACCTTC.